The clone carrying this TCR beta chain was counted a single time. Its antigen is as yet unknown. Specified treatment: around 19 received Ad26.COV2.S at low or high dose, single or two shots; 5 received placebo; per-sample allocation not given. Sampling was performed 63 days after the first vaccine or placebo injection. As its vector, the vaccine had Ad26, which expressed Wuhan-strain SARS-CoV-2 spike. The data originate from a study of Ad26.COV2.S vaccination and SARS-CoV-2 variants. About the study: Intramuscular Ad26.COV2.S doses were given once or twice, 56 days apart. Findings and limits, study-wide: Vaccinees reportedly had broad spike-specific CD8+ and CD4+ T cell responses.

Germline V gene sequence: CDR1 LGHDT, CDR2 YNNKEL (reference sequence). The CDR3 has 16 residues. The J segment lost 7 bases and the V segment lost 3 bases, leaving 12 bases of the junction unmatched. The method was immunoSEQ multiplex PCR; TCRdb's version includes in-frame clones alone and lacks a portion of them. The profile shows about 350,000 clones, approximately 86% of them singletons. This specimen consisted of peripheral blood, obtained in a trial of Ad26.COV2.S vaccine versus placebo. This receptor was identified in a person between 18 and 65 years old who received the Ad26.COV2.S COVID-19 vaccine or a placebo. The chain is built from TRBV3-1 (or the pseudogene TRBV3-2) and TRBJ2-7, with 10 positions matching TRBD2. The chain's CDR3 is CASSQSPSGGTGEQYF. The CDR3, as DNA: TGTGCCAGCAGCCAGTCGCCTAGCGGGGGAACTGGGGAGCAGTACTTC.